One sample yielded the 24 T cell receptor beta chains listed below, sequenced in a study of monozygotic twins with inflammatory bowel disease. From the 5' RACE reads, TCRdb lists one entry per CDR3 protein and no DNA. The ten top clones account for about 4.9%, within a sample of nearly 45,000 distinct CDR3 sequences. Source material: blood. These receptors were collected from a human donor with ulcerative colitis or Crohn's disease, or a healthy co-twin of an affected twin (not recorded which).

The chain links TRBV14 to TRBJ2-3; TCRdb's D gene call, TRBD2, goes unchecked for lack of DNA. The CDR3 runs 17 residues. The V gene's germline CDR1 is SGHDN and CDR2 FVKESK. The CDR3 spells CASSQDKSAGRTDTQYF.

V is TRBV28 and J is TRBJ2-4; no DNA is available, so the TRBD1 call from TCRdb remains unchecked. The length of the CDR3 is 15 residues. Germline CDR1 is MDHEN and CDR2 is SYDVKM. This CDR3 is CASSLPGATRNIQYF.

This chain uses TRBV5-1 with TRBJ2-2; TCRdb returns TRBD1, unconfirmable since there is no DNA. Germline V gene lookup returns CDR1 SGHRS and CDR2 YFSETQ. This CDR3 is built from 14 residues. CDR3 protein: CASSPRDAGGELFF.

The V and J genes are TRBV28 and TRBJ2-4. Germline CDR1 MDHEN, CDR2 SYDVKM. The CDR3 is made up of 13 amino acids. The CDR3 region is CASSLGQLGIQYF.

The chain combines TRBV12-3 or TRBV12-4 with TRBJ2-3; checking the TCRdb D call of TRBD1 is not possible without DNA. The CDR3 has 14 residues. The CDR3 loop is CASSLGGIADTQYF.

The chain is built from TRBV12-3 or TRBV12-4 and TRBJ1-1; absent DNA, TCRdb's TRBD1 call cannot be checked. This CDR3 is 14 amino acids long. The CDR3: CASRRTHGGTEAFF.

This clonotype counts as medium-sized by frequency. This chain uses TRBV4-3 with TRBJ2-2; TCRdb indicates TRBD1, and absent DNA this call remains unverified. CDR3 size: 17 residues. The V gene's germline CDR1 is LGHNA and CDR2 YSLEER. The CDR3 sequence is CASSQDYDRGNTGELFF.

The gene calls are TRBV29-1 and TRBJ1-4; TCRdb calls TRBD1, which cannot be checked without DNA. This CDR3 spans 14 amino acids. Germline CDR1 SQVTM, CDR2 ANQGSEA. The CDR3 sequence is CSVRGGGIDEKLFF.

The chain joins TRBV3-1 to TRBJ2-5. This CDR3 has 11 residues. Germline loops: CDR1 LGHDT, CDR2 YNNKEL (reference sequence). CDR3 sequence: CASSQVETQYF.

The chain combines TRBV28 with TRBJ2-3; TCRdb's D call of TRBD2 is untestable without DNA. CDR3 length: 15 amino acids. CDR1 and CDR2 (germline): MDHEN, SYDVKM. CDR3 protein: CASLTPSGRADTQYF.

The chain employs TRBV7-9 and TRBJ2-3; the D call from TCRdb, TRBD1, cannot be confirmed without DNA. This CDR3 has 15 residues. Germline CDR1 is SEHNR and CDR2 is FQNEAQ (reference sequence). The CDR3 loop is CASRTGTGSTDTQYF.

V is TRBV16 and J is TRBJ2-7; TCRdb picks TRBD1, but there is no DNA to check that call. The CDR3 is 14 amino acids. Germline-derived CDR1 and CDR2 are KGHSY and FQNENV. The CDR3 is CASSQGGGAYEQYF.

The CDR3 protein is CACKPQGNQPQHF. This chain uses TRBV6-6 with TRBJ1-5. Germline V gene data show CDR1 as MNHNY and CDR2 as SVGAGI (reference sequence). This CDR3 spans 13 amino acids.

The V call is TRBV10-3, the J call TRBJ1-1; TCRdb selects TRBD1, and the lack of DNA leaves this call unchecked. Germline V CDR1 and CDR2: ENHRY, SYGVKD. The CDR3 has 16 amino acids. This CDR3 is CAISMTGGVMNTEAFF.

The chain joins TRBV10-3 to TRBJ2-4. This CDR3 comprises 13 residues. The germline V gene encodes CDR1 ENHRY and CDR2 SYGVKD. CDR3 in amino acids: CANDPWVGNIQYF.

This sequence joins TRBV28 and TRBJ1-6. The CDR3 runs to 15 residues. Germline CDR1 is MDHEN and CDR2 is SYDVKM. CDR3 residues: CASSFLRDQNSPLHF.

V gene TRBV4-3 combines with J gene TRBJ1-2; the TCRdb D gene call, TRBD1, has no DNA to confirm it. The CDR3 runs 16 residues. Per the germline V gene, CDR1 is LGHNA and CDR2 is YSLEER. CDR3 in amino acids: CASSHLNRGQGSGYTF.

This sequence joins TRBV18 and TRBJ2-3; TCRdb indicates TRBD2, and absent DNA this call remains unverified. The CDR3 has 16 residues. CDR1 is KGHSH and CDR2 is LQKENI in the germline V gene. Here the CDR3 reads CASSPNKRGAGDTQYF.

This chain links TRBV6-1 with TRBJ2-7; TCRdb outputs TRBD2, but without DNA this stays unchecked. This CDR3 is 15 amino acids long. Germline V CDR1 and CDR2: MNHNS, SASEGT. CDR3 sequence: CASSEGQEGSYEQYF.

The chain couples TRBV15 to TRBJ1-1; the D gene TCRdb calls, TRBD1, cannot be checked with no DNA. The CDR3 extends over 15 amino acids. Germline CDR1 LNHNV, CDR2 YYDKDF (reference sequence). The CDR3 sequence: CATSSQDRGYTEAFF.

The chain employs TRBV4-1 and TRBJ1-2. The CDR3 is made up of 12 amino acids. Germline CDR1 reads MGHRA; CDR2 reads YSYEKL. This CDR3 reads CASSQGIYGYTF.

The V and J genes are TRBV28 and TRBJ1-2; no DNA is available, so the TRBD1 call from TCRdb remains unchecked. Germline lookup yields CDR1 MDHEN and CDR2 SYDVKM. CDR3 length: 14 amino acids. CDR3 sequence reads: CASSNPPGQKDYTF.

The chain recombines TRBV7-9 with TRBJ2-1; TCRdb's D call, TRBD1, is unchecked because there is no DNA. The CDR3 is made up of 16 amino acids. CDR1 and CDR2 from the germline V gene are SEHNR and FQNEAQ (reference sequence). The CDR3 here is CASSLERGGPYNEQFF. The full variable domain, with the rest looked up from reference TRBV7-9 and TRBJ2-1, is DTGVSQNPRHKITKRGQNVTFRCDPISEHNRLYWYRQTLGQGPEFLTYFQNEAQLEKSRLLSDRFSAERPKGSFSTLEIQRTEQGDSAMYLCASSLERGGPYNEQFFGPGTRLTVL.

The rearrangement uses TRBV28 and TRBJ2-1; TCRdb's D gene call, TRBD1, goes unchecked for lack of DNA. Germline CDR1 is MDHEN and CDR2 is SYDVKM. There are 15 residues in the CDR3. The CDR3 sequence: CASSSGTGGWNEQFF.